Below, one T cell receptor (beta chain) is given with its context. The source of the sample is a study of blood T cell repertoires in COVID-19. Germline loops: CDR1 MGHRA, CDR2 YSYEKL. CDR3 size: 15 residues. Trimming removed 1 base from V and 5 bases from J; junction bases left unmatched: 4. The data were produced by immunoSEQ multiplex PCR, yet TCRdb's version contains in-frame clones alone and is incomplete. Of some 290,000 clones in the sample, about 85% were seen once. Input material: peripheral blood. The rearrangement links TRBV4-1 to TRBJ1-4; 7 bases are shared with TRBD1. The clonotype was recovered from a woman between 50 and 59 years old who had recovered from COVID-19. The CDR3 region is CASSQAGTDNEKLFF. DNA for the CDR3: TGCGCCAGCAGCCAAGCTGGGACAGACAATGAAAAACTGTTTTTT.